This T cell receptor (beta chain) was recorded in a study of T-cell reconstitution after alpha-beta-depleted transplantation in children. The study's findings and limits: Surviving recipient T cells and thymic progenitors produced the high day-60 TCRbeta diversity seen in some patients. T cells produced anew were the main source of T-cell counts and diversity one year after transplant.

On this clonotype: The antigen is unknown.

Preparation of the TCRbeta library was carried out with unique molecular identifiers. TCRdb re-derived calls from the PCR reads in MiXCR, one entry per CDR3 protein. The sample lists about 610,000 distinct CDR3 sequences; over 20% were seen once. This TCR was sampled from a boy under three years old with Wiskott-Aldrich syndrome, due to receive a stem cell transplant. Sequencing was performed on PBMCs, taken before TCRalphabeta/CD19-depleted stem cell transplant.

The CDR3 loop is CSVLTKETQYF. Here the CDR3 DNA reads TGCAGCGTTCTGACTAAAGAGACCCAGTACTTC. The V call is TRBV29-1, the J call TRBJ2-5, with D possibly TRBD2 on 5 matching bases. Trimming cost V 5 bases and J 3 bases, with 7 bases left between them. Germline values: CDR1 SQVTM, CDR2 ANQGSEA. The CDR3 has 11 residues.